Given below is one T cell receptor beta chain in context. The CDR3 is 15 amino acids. Trimming cost V 3 bases and J 1 base, with 12 bases left between them. Germline CDR1 is SGDLS and CDR2 is YYNGEE. This entry belongs to a study of blood T cell repertoires in COVID-19. Study background: PBMCs, B-cell-depleted T cells, or T cells provided the cDNA or gDNA that made up the material.

The data were produced by immunoSEQ multiplex PCR, yet TCRdb's version contains in-frame clones alone and is incomplete. The sample includes a few hundred thousand clones, 80% to 90% of them seen just once. All enrollees were roughly 18 to 89 years old and from under 25 US areas. V is TRBV9 and J is TRBJ2-3; D is perhaps TRBD1 (5 bases). This sequence originates from a man aged 25 to 40 who had recovered from COVID-19. Sequences were obtained from PBMCs or T cells enriched from blood (not recorded which). The CDR3, as DNA: TGTGCCAGCAGCGGGTCCAGGGTAGGCACAGATACGCAGTATTTT. It translates to CASSGSRVGTDTQYF.